The clone carrying this TCR beta chain came up a few times. This specimen comes from a study of early T cells in non-severe SARS-CoV-2 infection. Across the whole study: RNA in bulk from unsorted whole blood was sequenced, and chains were unpaired.

TCRdb reprocessed the 5' RACE reads via MiXCR and lists one record per CDR3 protein. The sample includes some 82,000 distinct CDR3 sequences, 6% to 7% of them seen just once. Trimming pared 3 bases from V and 3 bases from J, leaving 11 bases between. This CDR3 has 14 residues. CDR1 is LGHDT, CDR2 YNNKEL, per germline (reference sequence). This chain joins TRBV3-1 and TRBJ1-1; D is ambiguous. The source is an adult who was a healthcare worker with PCR-confirmed SARS-CoV-2 infection or an uninfected control (not recorded which). Material for sequencing was whole blood. The CDR3 DNA reads TGTGCCAGCAGCCAGTCACTGGGCTACACTGAAGCTTTCTTT. This translates into CASSQSLGYTEAFF.